This is a list of T cell receptor beta chains from one sample in a study of beta chain features in type 1 diabetes. The protocol was immunoSEQ multiplex PCR, while the TCRdb copy is restricted to in-frame clones and leaves out a portion. The sample shows some 640,000 clones, around an eighth of them seen only once. Sample: naive CD4+ T cells from blood. These receptors were collected from a man younger than 30 with type 1 diabetes. CDR3s include the opening cysteine and the closing phenylalanine or tryptophan. The order of the fields is clone size, V gene, J gene, D gene, CDR3 DNA, CDR3 protein. A D gene is named only where the DNA matches it firmly. Size values are once, few and many counts, or a class for expanded clones, and some rows have none.

-	TRBV5-4	TRBJ2-5	TRBD2	TGTGCCAGCAGCTCGATTACTAGCGGGGGTGAGACCCAGTACTTC	CASSSITSGGETQYF
few	TRBV6-5	TRBJ2-7	TRBD1	TGTGCCAGCAGACAGGACAGGGGAACCTACGAGCAGTACTTC	CASRQDRGTYEQYF
few	TRBV2	TRBJ2-3	-	TGTGCCAGCAGTGAAGGGCTGGCCCCCCACACAGATACGCAGTATTTT	CASSEGLAPHTDTQYF
-	TRBV5-4	TRBJ2-3	TRBD1	TGTGCCAGCAGCATCAAGACAGGGGCAGATACGCAGTATTTT	CASSIKTGADTQYF
-	TRBV2	TRBJ1-2	TRBD1	TGTGCCAGCACCATGGACAGGACAAATGGCTACACCTTC	CASTMDRTNGYTF
-	TRBV7-2	TRBJ2-7	-	TGTGCCAGCAGCCCGAGGGTGGAGGGGGGCGAGCAGTACTTC	CASSPRVEGGEQYF
-	TRBV7-6	TRBJ2-7	TRBD2	TGTGCCAGCAGCTTCGCGACTAGCGCCGAGCAGTACTTC	CASSFATSAEQYF
-	TRBV7-2	TRBJ2-3	TRBD2	TGTGCCAGCAGCCGGTTAGCGGGACTCACAGATACGCAGTATTTT	CASSRLAGLTDTQYF
few	TRBV4-3	TRBJ1-2	-	TGCGCCAGCAGCCAAGATTTGTCAAGACTTCCAACGGGCAGCCACTATGGCTACACCTTC	CASSQDLSRLPTGSHYGYTF
-	TRBV28	TRBJ2-4	-	TGTGCCAGCAGGAGAATGGGGGTCAAAAACATTCAGTACTTC	CASRRMGVKNIQYF
few	TRBV10-2	TRBJ2-7	-	TGCGCCAGCAGTGAGTCGACGTGGGGGACCTCCTACGAGCAGTACTTC	CASSESTWGTSYEQYF
-	TRBV30	TRBJ2-3	TRBD2	TGTGCCTGGAGTCCCCGGAAGCGGGGGGGCACAGATACGCAGTATTTT	CAWSPRKRGGTDTQYF
-	TRBV5-4	TRBJ2-1	-	TGTGCCAGCAGCTTGGTTGGGAGGATGGGGCAGTTCTTC	CASSLVGRMGQFF
-	TRBV20-1	TRBJ2-5	-	TGCAGTACAGGCACGGGGGCCCAGTACTTC	CSTGTGAQYF
few	TRBV2	TRBJ2-3	-	TGTGCCAGCAGTGAGGGGCCAGATACGCAGTATTTT	CASSEGPDTQYF
-	TRBV10-3	TRBJ2-7	-	TGTGCCATCAACCCAGGCGCGAGCTCCTACGAGCAGTACTTC	CAINPGASSYEQYF
few	TRBV27	TRBJ2-7	-	TGTGCCAGCAGTTTCGAGGGGGTTGGTTGGGAGCAGTACTTC	CASSFEGVGWEQYF
few	TRBV5-1	TRBJ2-1	-	TGCGCCAGCGGTCGGGACCCCCACAATGAGCAGTTCTTC	CASGRDPHNEQFF
-	TRBV18	TRBJ1-1	-	TGTGCCAGCTCACCTGGTCATATGAACACTGAAGCTTTCTTT	CASSPGHMNTEAFF
few	TRBV29-1	TRBJ2-2	TRBD2	TGCAGCGCGAGGGGGACTAGCGGGGTCACCGGGGAGCTGTTTTTT	CSARGTSGVTGELFF
-	TRBV30	TRBJ2-3	-	TGTGCCTGGAGCCGGGCAGATACGCAGTATTTT	CAWSRADTQYF
few	TRBV11-2	TRBJ2-3	TRBD2	TGTGCCAGCAGCTTACCCCGCGGGGGGCGAAGCACAGATACGCAGTATTTT	CASSLPRGGRSTDTQYF
-	TRBV6-6	TRBJ1-1	-	TGTGCCAGCAGTTACTCCCGAAGGTATGAAGCTTTCTTT	CASSYSRRYEAFF
few	TRBV6-5	TRBJ1-3	-	TGTGCCAGCAGTCCCTGGCCTGGAAACACCATATATTTT	CASSPWPGNTIYF
few	TRBV30	TRBJ1-2	-	TGTGCCTGGAGCCACGGGGGGGAAGGTGGCTACACCTTC	CAWSHGGEGGYTF
-	TRBV7-3	TRBJ1-1	-	TGTGCCAGCAGCCTTATAAAGGTGGACACTGAAGCTTTCTTT	CASSLIKVDTEAFF
few	TRBV7-9	TRBJ2-1	TRBD2	TGTGCCAGCACCTTACCGGGACTAGCAACGACTGAGCAGTTCTTC	CASTLPGLATTEQFF
few	TRBV18	TRBJ2-1	-	TGTGCGGCAGGGATAAGCTCCTACAATGAGCAGTTCTTC	CAAGISSYNEQFF
few	TRBV5-6	TRBJ2-3	-	TGTGCCAGCAGCTTGTTATCCACAGATACGCAGTATTTT	CASSLLSTDTQYF
few	TRBV5-1	TRBJ2-1	-	TGCGCCAGCAGCTTGGCGACAGCTATCTACAATGAGCAGTTCTTC	CASSLATAIYNEQFF
-	TRBV10-3	TRBJ2-6	-	TGTGCCATCTACAGAGCTGGGGCCAACGTCCTGACTTTC	CAIYRAGANVLTF
few	TRBV7-3	TRBJ2-5	-	TGTGCCAGCAGCCTCAGGGGAAACCAAGAGACCCAGTACTTC	CASSLRGNQETQYF
few	TRBV5-1	TRBJ1-1	-	TGCGCCAGCCGTAGGTCTGGACAGCTGAACACTGAAGCTTTCTTT	CASRRSGQLNTEAFF
few	TRBV5-1	TRBJ2-1	-	TGCGCCAGCAGCTTGCAGGGTCAACGGAATGAGCAGTTCTTC	CASSLQGQRNEQFF
few	TRBV6-5	TRBJ2-7	TRBD1	TGTGCCAGCAGTTACTCCACAGGGGCCGCCTACGAGCAGTACTTC	CASSYSTGAAYEQYF
few	TRBV28	TRBJ1-1	-	TGTGCCAGCAGTTCGGGACGTAACACTGAAGCTTTCTTT	CASSSGRNTEAFF
-	TRBV5-1	TRBJ2-7	TRBD2	TGCGCCAGCAGCTTTAGCGGGGGACCCTCCTACGAGCAGTACTTC	CASSFSGGPSYEQYF
-	TRBV7-9	TRBJ1-2	-	TGTGCCAGCAGCTTAGTATCAGGGCCGGTGGGTGGCTACACCTTC	CASSLVSGPVGGYTF
-	TRBV14	TRBJ2-7	-	TGTGCCAGCAGCCAAGCCCAACGGGGGGCGCAGTACTTC	CASSQAQRGAQYF
-	TRBV5-1	TRBJ2-5	-	TGCGCCAGCAGGTTGGGGGCAAAAGAGACCCAGTACTTC	CASRLGAKETQYF
-	TRBV29-1	TRBJ2-1	-	TGCAGCGTTGGATCATATGAGCAGTTCTTC	CSVGSYEQFF
few	TRBV15	TRBJ2-7	-	TGTGCCACCAGCAGAGATCCAGAGTACGAGCAGTACTTC	CATSRDPEYEQYF
-	TRBV9	TRBJ1-2	TRBD1	TGTGCCAGCAGTGCCGGGACAGGGGCTAATGGCTACACCTTC	CASSAGTGANGYTF
few	TRBV28	TRBJ2-7	-	TGTGCCAGCAGTTCCATGGGACTTTCCTCCGGGCAGTACTTC	CASSSMGLSSGQYF
few	TRBV4-2	TRBJ1-1	-	TGTGCCAGCAGCGAACACAGGGAGTCGGGCACTGAAGCTTTCTTT	CASSEHRESGTEAFF
-	TRBV25-1	TRBJ1-4	-	TGTGCCAGCAGTCTTGACGGAGCAACTAATGAAAAACTGTTTTTT	CASSLDGATNEKLFF
few	TRBV5-4	TRBJ1-4	-	TGTGCCAGCAGCTCTGGGGGGGCCACTAATGAAAAACTGTTTTTT	CASSSGGATNEKLFF
few	TRBV30	TRBJ2-3	TRBD2	TGTGCCTGGGCGGGGGCAGATACGCAGTATTTT	CAWAGADTQYF
few	TRBV4-3	TRBJ2-7	-	TGCGCCAGCAGCCAAGATTTTGGAGGTCGCGAGCAGTACTTC	CASSQDFGGREQYF
few	TRBV15	TRBJ2-3	TRBD2	TGTGCCACCAGCAGAGGTGGGAGGGTCACAGATACGCAGTATTTT	CATSRGGRVTDTQYF
few	TRBV9	TRBJ1-1	-	TGTGCCAGCAGTTTACAGGGGAACACTGAAGCTTTCTTT	CASSLQGNTEAFF
few	TRBV6-5	TRBJ2-7	-	TGTGCCAGCAGTTCTCTAGTCGGGGAGCAGTACTTC	CASSSLVGEQYF